A single sample gave rise to the 26 T cell receptor beta chains below, sequenced in a study of cytotoxic CD8 clonotypes in ibrutinib-treated CLL. Here immunoSEQ multiplex PCR was the method, and the copy in TCRdb shows in-frame clones only, minus some. Here the sample spans some 350,000 clones, 67% being singletons. The sequences come from PBMCs, collected after 36 months of ibrutinib treatment. The receptors were gathered from a human donor with chronic lymphocytic leukemia.

The chain employs TRBV5-1 and TRBJ2-6, with 8 bases identical to TRBD2. Unmatched junction bases numbered 14, after V lost 3 bases and J lost 0 bases. The CDR3 totals 20 residues. Germline lookup yields CDR1 SGHRS and CDR2 YFSETQ. This CDR3 is CASSWRAIAGTSSGANVLTF. Written as DNA, the CDR3 is TGCGCCAGCAGCTGGAGGGCAATAGCGGGGACCTCCTCTGGGGCCAACGTCCTGACTTTC. Drawing the rest from reference TRBV5-1 and TRBJ2-6, the complete variable domain is KAGVTQTPRYLIKTRGQQVTLSCSPISGHRSVSWYQQTPGQGLQFLFEYFSETQRNKGNFPGRFSGRQFSNSRSEMNVSTLELGDSALYLCASSWRAIAGTSSGANVLTFGAGSRLTVL.

The CDR3 is CASSVAGTGIREQYF. CDR3 in DNA: TGTGCCAGTAGTGTAGCCGGGACAGGGATAAGGGAGCAGTACTTC. The chain has TRBV19 and TRBJ2-7; TRBD1 matches 9 bases. This CDR3 spans 15 amino acids. Germline V gene lookup returns CDR1 LNHDA and CDR2 SQIVND (reference sequence). After removal of 5 bases from V and 7 bases from J, the junction contained 12 bases not matched to a gene.

The rearrangement links TRBV5-1 to TRBJ2-1; TRBD1 matches 9 bases. CDR3 length: 13 residues. Unmatched junction bases numbered 4, after V lost 0 bases and J lost 12 bases. Germline CDR1 SGHRS, CDR2 YFSETQ. The DNA for the CDR3 is TGCGCCAGCAGCTTGGACAGGGGGCTCAGGCAGTTCTTC. Translation gives CASSLDRGLRQFF.

The chain uses TRBV5-8 and TRBJ2-3, with a possible D match to TRBD2 (5 bases). The CDR3 extends over 18 amino acids. Germline CDR1 SGHTS, CDR2 YDEGEE. Trimming left V 0 bases short and J 2 bases short, with 19 bases between. This CDR3 is CASSLGRGRGIVTDTQYF. The CDR3 DNA sequence: TGTGCCAGCAGCTTGGGACGGGGTCGCGGAATAGTCACAGATACGCAGTATTTT.

The J gene is TRBJ2-4, the V gene TRBV28; TRBD2 aligns across 8 bases. Germline V gene data show CDR1 as MDHEN and CDR2 as SYDVKM. The CDR3 totals 19 residues. V was clipped by 1 base and J by 0 bases; unmatched bases: 11. CDR3 bases: TGTGCCAGCAGTTTATTCGGGGGGGAAACGTCTTCAGCCAAAAACATTCAGTACTTC. This sequence encodes CASSLFGGETSSAKNIQYF.

V gene TRBV29-1 combines with J gene TRBJ2-5, with D possibly matching TRBD1 (5 bases). Germline-derived CDR1 and CDR2 are SQVTM and ANQGSEA. The CDR3 is 15 amino acids. Trimming took off 1 base at V and 6 bases at J, with 18 bases between the two ends. CDR3 residues: CSVEGGIGLDKTQYF. CDR3 sequence (DNA): TGCAGCGTTGAAGGGGGCATCGGTTTAGATAAGACCCAGTACTTC.

The chain is built from TRBV6-6 and TRBJ2-7; D unclear. Trimming cost V 2 bases and J 3 bases, with 8 bases left between them. CDR1 MNHNY and CDR2 SVGAGI come from the germline V gene (reference sequence). There are 13 residues in the CDR3. CDR3 amino acids: CASSYAQFYEQYF. In DNA, the CDR3 is TGTGCCAGCAGTTACGCCCAATTCTACGAGCAGTACTTC.

To note about this clone: This sample includes further DNA sequences coding for the same CDR3. This rearrangement joins TRBV9 to TRBJ2-2; no reliable D call. The CDR3 extends over 13 amino acids. V was clipped by 2 bases and J by 6 bases, with 8 bases between them. Germline V gene lookup returns CDR1 SGDLS and CDR2 YYNGEE. CDR3 coding DNA: TGTGCCAGCAGCGTTGGCGTACCCGGGGAGCTGTTTTTT. Translating it yields CASSVGVPGELFF. Based on the CDR3 plus reference TRBV9 and TRBJ2-2, the full variable domain is DSGVTQTPKHLITATGQRVTLRCSPRSGDLSVYWYQQSLDQGLQFLIQYYNGEERAKGNILERFSAQQFPDLHSELNLSSLELGDSALYFCASSVGVPGELFFGEGSRLTVL.

This chain connects TRBV14 to TRBJ2-1; tentatively, D is TRBD1 (5 bases). The V gene's germline CDR1 is SGHDN and CDR2 FVKESK. The CDR3 totals 15 residues. Trimming removed 0 bases at V and 4 bases at J, with 10 bases between. This chain's CDR3 is CASSQDPDSYNEQFF. Written as DNA, the CDR3 is TGTGCCAGCAGCCAAGATCCCGACAGTTACAATGAGCAGTTCTTC.

The rearrangement links TRBV11-2 to TRBJ2-7; no reliable D call. The CDR3 spans 14 residues. V was trimmed by 1 base and J by 4 bases, leaving 11 bases between them. Germline lookup yields CDR1 SGHAT and CDR2 FQNNGV. CDR3 in amino acids: CASSLGTQNYEQYF. Here the CDR3 DNA reads TGTGCCAGCAGCTTAGGGACCCAAAATTACGAGCAGTACTTC.

This chain links TRBV4-1 with TRBJ2-7, with 9 bases matching TRBD1. J gave up 6 bases and V 1 base, and 7 bases lay outside the gene matches. The CDR3 length is 15 residues. Germline values: CDR1 MGHRA, CDR2 YSYEKL. Here the CDR3 reads CASSQVGTGSREQYF. The CDR3 nucleotides are TGCGCCAGCAGCCAAGTAGGGACAGGGTCTCGCGAGCAGTACTTC.

The chain couples TRBV7-6 to TRBJ2-7; 8 bases map to TRBD2. The germline V gene encodes CDR1 SGHVS and CDR2 FNYEAQ. With 5 bases clipped from V and 5 bases from J, the junction kept 8 bases outside the gene matches. The length of the CDR3 is 14 residues. This CDR3 reads CASSGTREGHEQYF. CDR3 bases: TGTGCCAGCAGCGGGACTAGGGAAGGCCACGAGCAGTACTTC.

The V gene is TRBV15, the J gene TRBJ2-1; 11 nucleotides agree with TRBD2. The CDR3 is made up of 19 amino acids. The junction had 11 bases not matched to a gene; V was cut back by 4 bases and J by 0 bases. The germline CDR1 and CDR2 sequences are LNHNV and YYDKDF (reference sequence). The CDR3 DNA follows: TGTGCCACCAGCACCTTAGCGGGAGGGCCTAGGGTCTCCTACAATGAGCAGTTCTTC. This encodes CATSTLAGGPRVSYNEQFF.

The chain combines TRBV4-1 with TRBJ1-1, with 7 bases aligning to TRBD1. CDR1 and CDR2 from the germline V gene are MGHRA and YSYEKL. CDR3 length: 14 amino acids. V was pared by 5 bases and J by 11 bases, with 14 bases of the junction left unmatched. The CDR3 is CASSYVGGAQAAFF. CDR3 nucleotide sequence: TGCGCCAGCAGCTACGTAGGGGGCGCGCAGGCCGCTTTCTTT.

This clone was seen a few times. The chain employs TRBV5-1 and TRBJ2-2, with D perhaps matching TRBD2 (5 bases). Trimming left V 3 bases short and J 10 bases short, with 7 bases between. The germline gives CDR1 SGHRS, CDR2 YFSETQ. The CDR3 contains 11 residues. CDR3 residues: CASSSREELFF. CDR3 bases: TGCGCCAGCAGCTCCCGGGAGGAGCTGTTTTTT.

The chain uses TRBV6-5 and TRBJ2-7; TRBD1 is a possible D gene (5 bases). CDR1 is MNHEY and CDR2 is SVGAGI in the germline V gene. This CDR3 has 14 amino acids. Trimming pared 2 bases from V and 0 bases from J, leaving 8 bases between. The CDR3 sequence is CASSYRGDSYEQYF. The CDR3 nucleotides are TGTGCCAGCAGTTACAGGGGTGACTCCTACGAGCAGTACTTC.

This sequence joins TRBV28 and TRBJ1-6; TRBD1 might be the D (5 bases). There are 14 residues in the CDR3. Between the trimmed V and J ends, which lost 3 bases and 10 bases, there was a span of 13 bases. Germline V gene sequence: CDR1 MDHEN, CDR2 SYDVKM. The CDR3 spells CASSFLRQFSPLHF. In DNA, the CDR3 is TGTGCCAGCAGTTTCCTCCGACAGTTCTCACCCCTCCACTTT.

The chain combines TRBV5-1 with TRBJ2-2, with 8 bases aligning to TRBD1. This CDR3 has 20 residues. Germline CDR1 is SGHRS and CDR2 is YFSETQ. The V and J ends lost 0 bases and 0 bases, in that order; junction bases with no gene match: 13. This CDR3 reads CASSLALGQEGYTNTGELFF. The CDR3 nucleotides are TGCGCCAGCAGCTTGGCCTTGGGACAGGAGGGCTACACGAACACCGGGGAGCTGTTTTTT.

This clone was found a few times. The V and J genes are TRBV6-5 and TRBJ1-6, with 7 positions matching TRBD1. The CDR3 totals 16 residues. V was pared by 2 bases and J by 8 bases, with 9 bases of the junction left unmatched. From germline, CDR1 is MNHEY and CDR2 SVGAGI. The CDR3 loop reads CASSYLGFRGDSPLHF. The CDR3 nucleotides read TGTGCCAGCAGTTACCTCGGTTTCAGGGGGGATTCACCCCTCCACTTT.

The sample holds a few counts of this clone. This rearrangement joins TRBV29-1 to TRBJ2-5; D unclear. CDR1 is SQVTM, CDR2 ANQGSEA, per germline. Trimming took off 4 bases at V and 5 bases at J, with 11 bases between the two ends. The CDR3 totals 12 residues. Here the CDR3 reads CSVVGLGETQYF. In DNA form, the CDR3 reads TGCAGCGTTGTGGGGTTGGGGGAGACCCAGTACTTC.

The chain couples TRBV7-8 to TRBJ2-1; 7 nucleotides agree with TRBD1. CDR1 and CDR2 from the germline V gene are SGHVS and FQNEAQ. This CDR3 contains 12 residues. V gave up 1 base and J gave up 13 bases; unmatched junction bases: 4. CDR3 nucleotide sequence: TGTGCCAGCAGCTTAGTCACAGGGGAACAGTTCTTC. Amino acid sequence: CASSLVTGEQFF.

This clone was seen a handful of times. This specimen includes other DNA sequences encoding the same CDR3. The chain uses TRBV20-1 and TRBJ2-3, with a tentative D call TRBD1 (5 bases). The CDR3 runs 11 residues. V was pared by 2 bases and J by 5 bases, with 5 bases between. Germline V gives CDR1 DFQATT, CDR2 SNEGSKA (reference sequence). DNA for the CDR3: TGCAGTGCTAGACAGGGAGATACGCAGTATTTT. It specifies CSARQGDTQYF.

CDR3 sequence reads: CASSHGQGTGNTIYF. The CDR3 nucleotides read TGCGCCAGCAGCCACGGACAGGGCACCGGAAACACCATATATTTT. The V and J genes are TRBV4-3 and TRBJ1-3, with 8 bases identical to TRBD1. The V gene end was trimmed by 3 bases and the J gene end by 4 bases; junction bases not matched to a gene: 5. Germline V gene data show CDR1 as LGHNA and CDR2 as YSLEER. The CDR3 loop spans 15 amino acids.

This chain connects TRBV6-1 to TRBJ2-2, with 8 bases that match TRBD2. In germline, CDR1 is MNHNS, CDR2 SASEGT. Trimming at V came to 6 bases and at J to 6 bases, leaving 9 bases not matched to a gene. CDR3 length: 15 residues. The CDR3 coding sequence is TGTGCCAGCAGAATCTCGGGACTAGTAGCCGGGGAGCTGTTTTTT. This codes for CASRISGLVAGELFF.

The CDR3 DNA reads TGTGCCAGCAGCCGGGGGGTCAATCAGCCCCAGCATTTT. Protein sequence: CASSRGVNQPQHF. This chain uses TRBV6-5 with TRBJ1-5, with a tentative D call TRBD1 (5 bases). Looked up from germline, CDR1 is MNHEY and CDR2 is SVGAGI. The ends were cut back, 6 bases at V and 3 bases at J, with 9 bases in the middle. The CDR3 has 13 amino acids.

This clone showed up just a few times. The rearrangement links TRBV7-9 to TRBJ2-2; 8 bases are shared with TRBD2. J lost 6 bases, V lost 5 bases, and 11 bases had no gene match. The germline CDR1 and CDR2 sequences are SEHNR and FQNEAQ (reference sequence). This CDR3 contains 16 residues. As DNA, the CDR3 is TGTGCCAGCAGCGCCGTAAGGCCGGGAGGGCCCGGGGAGCTGTTTTTT. It is translated as CASSAVRPGGPGELFF.